This TCR beta chain was sequenced during a study of blood T cells in healthy people across ages. The study's findings and limits: In older individuals, TCR beta diversity per million T cells was lower, falling roughly linearly with age.

Together with a sample-barcoded 5' primer, a J-beta primer mix was included in a second PCR lasting roughly 6 to 12 cycles. Each sample yielded at least 2.5 million CDR3-containing paired-end reads. TCRdb redid the calling of the 5' RACE reads with MiXCR, one entry per CDR3 protein. This table has 450,000 to 700,000 distinct CDR3 sequences, approximately 25% appearing once. CDR1 and CDR2 (germline): SGHDT, YYEEEE. CDR3 size: 17 residues. The junction had 15 bases not matched to a gene; V was cut back by 3 bases and J by 7 bases. This clonotype turned up a few times. Its matching antigen is unknown. The rearrangement links TRBV5-6 to TRBJ2-2; the match to TRBD1 covers 7 bases. The receptor's source is a woman in her 70s in good health. Sequenced sample: blood. CDR3 bases: TGTGCCAGCAGCTCCCCGACAGGGTCGGACGGACACGGGGAGCTGTTTTTT. Translation gives CASSSPTGSDGHGELFF.